The 23 T cell receptor beta chains reported below all come from one sample, sequenced in a study of cytomegalovirus exposure and HLA in healthy donors. PCR involved 60 Vbeta and 13 Jbeta primers. Method: immunoSEQ multiplex PCR; TCRdb's copy keeps in-frame clones and lacks some. The sample holds some 200,000 clones, roughly four fifths seen once. Sequencing was performed on PBMCs. These receptors all come from a woman in her 40s in good health and CMV-seronegative.

The gene calls are TRBV5-1 and TRBJ2-2; 9 bases agree with TRBD1. The CDR3 covers 16 residues. The ends lost 7 bases at V and 5 bases at J; junction bases unmatched: 12. In germline, CDR1 is SGHRS, CDR2 YFSETQ. In DNA form, the CDR3 reads TGCGCCAGCCGGCCTCCGGGACAGGGTAGAACCGGGGAGCTGTTTTTT. Residues: CASRPPGQGRTGELFF.

The genes are TRBV4-2 and TRBJ2-1; 9 bases match TRBD1. The J segment lost 3 bases and the V segment lost 0 bases, leaving 6 bases of the junction unmatched. CDR3 length equals 17 residues. Germline CDR1 LGHNA, CDR2 YNFKEQ. The DNA for the CDR3 is TGTGCCAGCAGCCAAGAACCGACAGGGGGGATCTACAATGAGCAGTTCTTC. Protein: CASSQEPTGGIYNEQFF.

The gene calls are TRBV2 and TRBJ2-1, with 11 bases identical to TRBD1. The J segment lost 6 bases and the V segment lost 8 bases, leaving 6 bases of the junction unmatched. Germline V gene lookup returns CDR1 SNHLY and CDR2 FYNNEI. The CDR3 covers 14 residues. The CDR3 DNA sequence: TGTGCCAGCCATCCCGGGACAGGGGGCAATGAGCAGTTCTTC. Residues: CASHPGTGGNEQFF. Supplemented by reference TRBV2 and TRBJ2-1, the full variable domain reads EPEVTQTPSHQVTQMGQEVILRCVPISNHLYFYWYRQILGQKVEFLVSFYNNEISEKSEIFDDQFSVERPDGSNFTLKIRSTKLEDSAMYFCASHPGTGGNEQFFGPGTRLTVL.

The CDR3 sequence: CASSSPEARKTQYF. The CDR3 nucleotides are TGTGCCAGCTCCTCGCCTGAAGCCCGAAAGACCCAGTACTTC. V is TRBV18 and J is TRBJ2-5; unclear D gene. The length of the CDR3 is 14 residues. Germline-derived CDR1 and CDR2 are KGHSH and LQKENI. The V gene lost 6 bases and the J gene lost 6 bases, with 17 bases spanning the gap.

The chain joins TRBV13 to TRBJ2-3; the match to TRBD2 covers 9 bases. This CDR3 region has 16 residues. The J segment lost 4 bases and the V segment lost 5 bases, leaving 10 bases of the junction unmatched. Looked up from germline, CDR1 is PRHDT and CDR2 is FYEKMQ (reference sequence). This CDR3 is CASSRPTSGGPDTQYF. The CDR3 region has the DNA TGTGCCAGCAGCCGACCGACTAGCGGAGGGCCAGATACGCAGTATTTT. Using reference TRBV13 and TRBJ2-3 for the parts outside the CDR3, the full variable domain is AAGVIQSPRHLIKEKRETATLKCYPIPRHDTVYWYQQGPGQDPQFLISFYEKMQSDKGSIPDRFSAQQFSDYHSELNMSSLELGDSALYFCASSRPTSGGPDTQYFGPGTRLTVL.

The chain links TRBV19 to TRBJ1-2; D not certain. Trimming removed 7 bases from V and 4 bases from J, with 13 bases in between. CDR1 LNHDA and CDR2 SQIVND come from the germline V gene (reference sequence). The CDR3 sequence is 13 residues long. This chain's CDR3 is CASTRTASYGYTF. CDR3 sequence (DNA): TGTGCCAGTACCCGGACTGCAAGCTATGGCTACACCTTC.

The gene calls are TRBV5-1 and TRBJ2-7; D may be TRBD2 (5 bases). The V end was cut by 0 bases, the J end by 4 bases, with 11 bases between. The CDR3 has 14 amino acids. Per germline, CDR1 SGHRS and CDR2 YFSETQ. The CDR3: CASSLGAQRYEQYF. CDR3 nucleotides: TGCGCCAGCAGCTTGGGGGCACAGCGGTACGAGCAGTACTTC. Combining the CDR3 with reference TRBV5-1 and TRBJ2-7 gives the whole variable domain KAGVTQTPRYLIKTRGQQVTLSCSPISGHRSVSWYQQTPGQGLQFLFEYFSETQRNKGNFPGRFSGRQFSNSRSEMNVSTLELGDSALYLCASSLGAQRYEQYFGPGTRLTVT.

With respect to this clone: Other DNA sequences in the sample encode the same CDR3. The chain joins TRBV15 to TRBJ2-5; TRBD2 is a possible D gene (5 bases). CDR1 LNHNV and CDR2 YYDKDF come from the germline V gene (reference sequence). The CDR3 has 14 residues. The ends were cut back, 0 bases at V and 4 bases at J, with 9 bases in the middle. The CDR3 here is CATSRDLRGETQYF. As DNA, the CDR3 is TGTGCCACCAGCAGAGATTTACGGGGAGAGACCCAGTACTTC.

Only one count was recorded for this clone. In DNA, the CDR3 is TGTGCCAGCAGCTTAGGCAGGGGGCTCTCGCAAGAGACCCAGTACTTC. It yields the protein CASSLGRGLSQETQYF. The chain carries TRBV7-6 and TRBJ2-5; 8 nucleotides agree with TRBD1. The length of the CDR3 is 16 residues. Germline CDR1 reads SGHVS; CDR2 reads FNYEAQ. The V gene end was trimmed by 1 base and the J gene end by 2 bases; junction bases not matched to a gene: 6.

This rearrangement joins TRBV7-9 to TRBJ1-5; 7 positions agree with TRBD1. The V segment lost 0 bases and the J segment 1 base; nucleotides outside the gene matches: 6. The CDR3 extends over 17 amino acids. Per the germline V gene, CDR1 is SEHNR and CDR2 is FQNEAQ (reference sequence). CDR3 nucleotide sequence: TGTGCCAGCAGCTTAGCCGGGACAGATCCAAGCAATCAGCCCCAGCATTTT. This codes for CASSLAGTDPSNQPQHF.

The J gene is TRBJ2-1, the V gene TRBV27; the match to TRBD2 covers 8 bases. Trimming took 5 bases from V and 1 from J; bases not matched to a gene: 10. Germline-derived CDR1 and CDR2 are MNHEY and SMNVEV (reference sequence). The length of the CDR3 is 17 residues. The CDR3: CASSQVSGRGSYNEQFF. CDR3 in DNA: TGTGCCAGCAGTCAAGTAAGCGGGAGAGGGTCCTACAATGAGCAGTTCTTC.

The V and J genes are TRBV27 and TRBJ1-2, with a possible D match to TRBD1 (5 bases). The germline V and J ends were trimmed by 0 bases and 2 bases, with 7 bases remaining between them. Looked up from germline, CDR1 is MNHEY and CDR2 is SMNVEV (reference sequence). The length of the CDR3 is 14 residues. The CDR3 DNA follows: TGTGCCAGCAGTTTATCCTCAGGGAACTATGGCTACACCTTC. This translates into CASSLSSGNYGYTF.

The rearrangement links TRBV10-2 to TRBJ2-1, with D maybe TRBD1 (6 bases). This CDR3 is 14 amino acids long. Trimming pared 5 bases from V and 7 bases from J, leaving 15 bases between. From germline, CDR1 is WSHSY and CDR2 SAAADI. This CDR3 reads CASSPQGRWNEQFF. The DNA for the CDR3 is TGCGCCAGCAGTCCTCAGGGGAGATGGAATGAGCAGTTCTTC.

The chain uses TRBV28 and TRBJ2-3; weak D call: TRBD2 (6 bases). Germline CDR1 reads MDHEN; CDR2 reads SYDVKM. Trimming pared 6 bases from V and 0 bases from J, leaving 16 bases between. CDR3 size: 16 residues. CDR3: CASSSPSAGSTDTQYF. The CDR3 nucleotides are TGTGCCAGCAGCTCCCCGTCAGCGGGTAGCACAGATACGCAGTATTTT.

This chain uses TRBV28 with TRBJ2-1; D is unresolved. V lost 4 bases and J lost 7, with 14 bases in between. This CDR3 contains 14 residues. CDR1 and CDR2 from the germline V gene are MDHEN and SYDVKM. CDR3 amino acids: CASSSRSWRNEQFF. The CDR3 nucleotides are TGTGCCAGCAGTTCTCGGTCCTGGCGGAATGAGCAGTTCTTC. Together with reference TRBV28 and TRBJ2-1, the CDR3 gives the full variable domain: DVKVTQSSRYLVKRTGEKVFLECVQDMDHENMFWYRQDPGLGLRLIYFSYDVKMKEKGDIPEGYSVSREKKERFSLILESASTNQTSMYLCASSSRSWRNEQFFGPGTRLTVL.

This clone showed up just once. The chain is built from TRBV6-5 and TRBJ1-5; TRBD1 matches 9 bases. Germline V gene data show CDR1 as MNHEY and CDR2 as SVGAGI. This CDR3 has 14 residues. Unmatched junction bases numbered 5, after V lost 6 bases and J lost 5 bases. CDR3 in DNA: TGTGCCAGCAGCCGTAACAGGGGGCATCAGCCCCAGCATTTT. It specifies CASSRNRGHQPQHF.

The rearrangement links TRBV4-2 to TRBJ2-7, with 14 bases that match TRBD2. Germline CDR1 and CDR2: LGHNA and YNFKEQ. J gave up 2 bases and V 4 bases, and 4 bases lay outside the gene matches. The CDR3 is 16 residues long. DNA for the CDR3: TGTGCCAGCAGCCCGGGACTAGCGGGAGTGCCCTACGAGCAGTACTTC. Translating gives CASSPGLAGVPYEQYF.

V and J are TRBV19 and TRBJ2-2, with TRBD2 as a possible D gene (5 bases). Germline assignment: CDR1 LNHDA and CDR2 SQIVND (reference sequence). Trimming removed 6 bases from V and 6 bases from J, with 17 bases in between. The CDR3 has 15 amino acids. DNA for the CDR3: TGTGCCAGTAGCATAAGGAGGTTCAGCTCCGGGGAGCTGTTTTTT. Amino acid sequence: CASSIRRFSSGELFF.

The J gene is TRBJ2-3, the V gene TRBV2; D gene unclear. Trimming shortened V by 6 bases and J by 3 bases, and 7 bases separated the two germline ends. The CDR3 is 12 residues long. Germline loops: CDR1 SNHLY, CDR2 FYNNEI. The CDR3 region is CASRPETDTQYF. The CDR3 DNA follows: TGTGCCAGCAGGCCAGAAACAGATACGCAGTATTTT.

The gene calls are TRBV7-7 and TRBJ1-3; no clear D. This CDR3 spans 14 amino acids. V was trimmed by 5 bases and J by 3 bases, leaving 11 bases between them. Looked up from germline, CDR1 is SSHAT and CDR2 is FNYEAQ (reference sequence). As DNA, the CDR3 is TGTGCCAGCAGCCCCGACACAGTTGGAAACACCATATATTTT. This encodes CASSPDTVGNTIYF.

The chain employs TRBV2 and TRBJ1-4, with TRBD1 identical over 8 bases. The CDR3 spans 15 residues. V lost 7 bases to trimming and J lost 2 bases; unmatched junction nucleotides: 6. Germline V gene lookup returns CDR1 SNHLY and CDR2 FYNNEI. CDR3 nucleotide sequence: TGTGCCAGCACTTTACAGGGGGGCACTAATGAAAAACTGTTTTTT. Its protein is CASTLQGGTNEKLFF. Using reference TRBV2 and TRBJ1-4 for the parts outside the CDR3, the full variable domain is EPEVTQTPSHQVTQMGQEVILRCVPISNHLYFYWYRQILGQKVEFLVSFYNNEISEKSEIFDDQFSVERPDGSNFTLKIRSTKLEDSAMYFCASTLQGGTNEKLFFGSGTQLSVL.

V usage is TRBV14 and J usage is TRBJ1-2; 8 positions match TRBD1. The CDR3 has 15 amino acids. From germline, CDR1 is SGHDN and CDR2 FVKESK. The ends lost 3 bases at V and 4 bases at J; junction bases unmatched: 7. CDR3 bases: TGTGCCAGCAGCCAGGCCGGGACAGGACTCTATGGCTACACCTTC. It yields the protein CASSQAGTGLYGYTF.

The J gene is TRBJ1-2, the V gene TRBV5-6, with D maybe TRBD1 (6 bases). Germline-derived CDR1 and CDR2 are SGHDT and YYEEEE. Trimming took off 4 bases at V and 4 bases at J, with 14 bases between the two ends. CDR3 length equals 14 residues. CDR3 DNA sequence: TGTGCCAGCAGCAAGAGGGGGGGGACCTATGGCTACACCTTC. Encoded protein: CASSKRGGTYGYTF.